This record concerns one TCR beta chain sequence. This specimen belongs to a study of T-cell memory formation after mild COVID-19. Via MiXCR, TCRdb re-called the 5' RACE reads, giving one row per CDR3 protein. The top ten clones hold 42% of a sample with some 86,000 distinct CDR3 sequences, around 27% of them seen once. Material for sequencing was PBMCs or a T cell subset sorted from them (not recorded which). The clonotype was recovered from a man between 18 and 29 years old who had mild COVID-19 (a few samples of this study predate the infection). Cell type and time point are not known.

CDR3 protein: CSARYRVFYGYTF. DNA of the CDR3: TGCAGTGCCCGGTACAGGGTCTTCTATGGCTACACCTTC. The chain uses TRBV20-1 and TRBJ1-2, with D possibly matching TRBD1 (6 bases). CDR1 DFQATT and CDR2 SNEGSKA come from the germline V gene (reference sequence). Trimming took 6 bases from V and 4 from J, leaving 15 bases between them. CDR3 size: 13 residues.